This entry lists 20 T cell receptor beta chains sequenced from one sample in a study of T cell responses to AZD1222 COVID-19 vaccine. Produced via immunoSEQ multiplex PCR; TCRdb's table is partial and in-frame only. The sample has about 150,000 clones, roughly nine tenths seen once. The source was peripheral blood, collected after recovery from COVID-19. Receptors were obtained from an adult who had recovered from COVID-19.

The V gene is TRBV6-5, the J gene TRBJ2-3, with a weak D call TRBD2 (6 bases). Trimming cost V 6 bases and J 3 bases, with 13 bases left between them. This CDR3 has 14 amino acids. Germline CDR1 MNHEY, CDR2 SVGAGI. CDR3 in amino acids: CASRGLQGTDTQYF. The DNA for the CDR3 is TGTGCCAGCAGGGGACTCCAAGGGACAGATACGCAGTATTTT.

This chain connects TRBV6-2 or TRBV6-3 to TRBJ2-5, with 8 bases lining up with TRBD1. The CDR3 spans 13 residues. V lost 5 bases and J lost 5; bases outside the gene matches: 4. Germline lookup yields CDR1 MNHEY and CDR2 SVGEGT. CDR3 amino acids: CASSSRDRETQYF. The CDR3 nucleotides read TGTGCCAGCAGTAGCCGGGACAGGGAGACCCAGTACTTC.

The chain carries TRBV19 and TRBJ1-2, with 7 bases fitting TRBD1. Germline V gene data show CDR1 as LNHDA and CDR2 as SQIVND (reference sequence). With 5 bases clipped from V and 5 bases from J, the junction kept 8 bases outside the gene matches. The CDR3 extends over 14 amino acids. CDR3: CASSLKTGRYGYTF. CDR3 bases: TGTGCCAGTAGTCTCAAGACAGGGCGTTATGGCTACACCTTC.

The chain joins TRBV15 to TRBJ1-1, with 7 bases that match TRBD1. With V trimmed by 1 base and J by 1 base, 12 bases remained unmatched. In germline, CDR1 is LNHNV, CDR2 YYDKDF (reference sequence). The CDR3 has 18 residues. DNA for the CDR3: TGTGCCACCAGCAGAGCCGGGACAGCTTTAGGGGAGAACACTGAAGCTTTCTTT. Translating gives CATSRAGTALGENTEAFF. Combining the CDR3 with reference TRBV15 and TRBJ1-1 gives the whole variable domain DAMVIQNPRYQVTQFGKPVTLSCSQTLNHNVMYWYQQKSSQAPKLLFHYYDKDFNNEADTPDNFQSRRPNTSFCFLDIRSPGLGDTAMYLCATSRAGTALGENTEAFFGQGTRLTVV.

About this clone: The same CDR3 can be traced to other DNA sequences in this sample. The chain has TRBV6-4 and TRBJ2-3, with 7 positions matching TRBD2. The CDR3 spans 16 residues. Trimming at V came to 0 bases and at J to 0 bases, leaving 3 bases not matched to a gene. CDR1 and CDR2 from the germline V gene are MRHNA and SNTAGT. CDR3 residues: CASSDSAGESTDTQYF. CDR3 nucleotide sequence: TGTGCCAGCAGTGACTCGGCGGGGGAGAGCACAGATACGCAGTATTTT.

The CDR3 reads CASSPRTGTGRGTEAFF. The CDR3 DNA reads TGTGCCAGCTCACCACGAACCGGGACAGGGAGGGGCACTGAAGCTTTCTTT. The gene calls are TRBV18 and TRBJ1-1; 9 bases map to TRBD1. The V gene end was trimmed by 1 base and the J gene end by 4 bases; junction bases not matched to a gene: 10. The germline gives CDR1 KGHSH, CDR2 LQKENI. The CDR3 runs to 17 residues.

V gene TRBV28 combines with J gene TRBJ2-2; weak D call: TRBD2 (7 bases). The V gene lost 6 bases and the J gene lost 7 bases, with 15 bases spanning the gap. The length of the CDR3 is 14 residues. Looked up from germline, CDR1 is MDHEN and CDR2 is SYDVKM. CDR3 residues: CASRRGGSGGELFF. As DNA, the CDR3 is TGTGCCAGCAGAAGGGGGGGATCAGGCGGGGAGCTGTTTTTT.

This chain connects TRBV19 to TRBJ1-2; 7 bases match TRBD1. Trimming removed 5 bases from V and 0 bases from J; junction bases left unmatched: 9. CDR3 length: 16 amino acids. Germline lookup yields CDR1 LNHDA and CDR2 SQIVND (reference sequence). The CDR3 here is CASSSPGTAPNYGYTF. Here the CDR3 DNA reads TGTGCCAGTAGTTCTCCCGGGACAGCACCTAACTATGGCTACACCTTC.

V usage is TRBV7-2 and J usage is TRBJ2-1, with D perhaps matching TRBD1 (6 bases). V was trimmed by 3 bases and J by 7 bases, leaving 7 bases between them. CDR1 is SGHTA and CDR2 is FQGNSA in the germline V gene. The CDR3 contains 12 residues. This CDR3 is CASSFRGNEQFF. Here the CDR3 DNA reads TGTGCCAGCAGCTTCAGGGGTAATGAGCAGTTCTTC. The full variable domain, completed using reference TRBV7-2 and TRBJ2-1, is GAGVSQSPSNKVTEKGKDVELRCDPISGHTALYWYRQSLGQGLEFLIYFQGNSAPDKSGLPSDRFSAERTGGSVSTLTIQRTQQEDSAVYLCASSFRGNEQFFGPGTRLTVL.

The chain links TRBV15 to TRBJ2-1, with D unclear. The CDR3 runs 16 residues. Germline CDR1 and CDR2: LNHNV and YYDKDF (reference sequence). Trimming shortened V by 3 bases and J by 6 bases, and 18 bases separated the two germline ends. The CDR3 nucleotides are TGTGCCACCAGCAGGAGTGGGTCCTTGGCCCCCAATGAGCAGTTCTTC. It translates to CATSRSGSLAPNEQFF.

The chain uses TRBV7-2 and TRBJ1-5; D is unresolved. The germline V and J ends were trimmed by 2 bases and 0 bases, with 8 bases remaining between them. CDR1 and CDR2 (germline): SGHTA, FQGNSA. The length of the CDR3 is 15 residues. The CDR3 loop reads CASSLRGLSNQPQHF. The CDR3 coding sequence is TGTGCCAGCAGCTTACGAGGCCTTAGCAATCAGCCCCAGCATTTT.

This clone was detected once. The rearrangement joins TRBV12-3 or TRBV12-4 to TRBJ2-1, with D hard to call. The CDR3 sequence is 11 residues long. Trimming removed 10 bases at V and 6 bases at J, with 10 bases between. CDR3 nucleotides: TGTGCCACCCTTTGGTCCAATGAGCAGTTCTTC. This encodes CATLWSNEQFF.

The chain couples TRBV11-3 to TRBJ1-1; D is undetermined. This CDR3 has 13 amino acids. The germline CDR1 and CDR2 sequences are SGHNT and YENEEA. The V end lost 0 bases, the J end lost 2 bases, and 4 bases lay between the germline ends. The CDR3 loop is CASSLDRNTEAFF. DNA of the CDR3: TGTGCCAGCAGCTTAGATCGAAACACTGAAGCTTTCTTT.

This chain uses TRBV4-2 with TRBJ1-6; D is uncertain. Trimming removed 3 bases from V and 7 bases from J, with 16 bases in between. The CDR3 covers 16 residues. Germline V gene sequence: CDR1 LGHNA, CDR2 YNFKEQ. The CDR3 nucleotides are TGTGCCAGCAGCCAGAAGATGGATGCCCAAAATTCACCCCTCCACTTT. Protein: CASSQKMDAQNSPLHF.

The CDR3 bases are TGTGCCAGCAGCCCCAGAACAAGGACAGGGGGCTACAATGAAGCTTTCTTT. Protein product: CASSPRTRTGGYNEAFF. The V gene is TRBV7-8, the J gene TRBJ1-1; 11 nucleotides line up with TRBD1. Looked up from germline, CDR1 is SGHVS and CDR2 is FQNEAQ. The CDR3 runs to 17 residues. Trimming cost V 5 bases and J 7 bases; bases outside gene matches: 15.

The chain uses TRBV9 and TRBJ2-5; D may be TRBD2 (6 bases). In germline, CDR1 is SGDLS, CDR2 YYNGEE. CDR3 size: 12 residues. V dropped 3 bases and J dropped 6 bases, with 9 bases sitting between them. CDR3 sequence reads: CASSDAGKTQYF. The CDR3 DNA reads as TGTGCCAGCAGCGACGCGGGGAAGACCCAGTACTTC.

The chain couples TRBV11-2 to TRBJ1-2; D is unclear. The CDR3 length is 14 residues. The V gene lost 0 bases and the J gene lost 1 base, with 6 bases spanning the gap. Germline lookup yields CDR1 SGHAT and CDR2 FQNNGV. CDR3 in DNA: TGTGCCAGCAGCTTAGACAGATTTAACTATGGCTACACCTTC. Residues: CASSLDRFNYGYTF.

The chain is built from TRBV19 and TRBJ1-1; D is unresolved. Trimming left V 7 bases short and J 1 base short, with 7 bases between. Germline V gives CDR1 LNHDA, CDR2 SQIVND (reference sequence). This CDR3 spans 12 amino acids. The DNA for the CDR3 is TGTGCCAGTATGGCCACGAACACTGAAGCTTTCTTT. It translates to CASMATNTEAFF.

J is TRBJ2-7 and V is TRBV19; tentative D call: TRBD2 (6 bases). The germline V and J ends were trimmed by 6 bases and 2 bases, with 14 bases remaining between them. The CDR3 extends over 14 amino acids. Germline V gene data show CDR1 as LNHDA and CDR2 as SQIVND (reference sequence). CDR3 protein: CASRGRAGTYEQYF. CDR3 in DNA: TGTGCCAGTAGGGGACGTGCGGGAACCTACGAGCAGTACTTC.

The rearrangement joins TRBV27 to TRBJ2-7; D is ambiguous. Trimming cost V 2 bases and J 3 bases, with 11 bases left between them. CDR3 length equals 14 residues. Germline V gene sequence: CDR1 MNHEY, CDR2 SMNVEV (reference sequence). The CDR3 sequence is CASSLGRAGYEQYF. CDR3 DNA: TGTGCCAGCAGTTTAGGTCGGGCAGGCTACGAGCAGTACTTC.